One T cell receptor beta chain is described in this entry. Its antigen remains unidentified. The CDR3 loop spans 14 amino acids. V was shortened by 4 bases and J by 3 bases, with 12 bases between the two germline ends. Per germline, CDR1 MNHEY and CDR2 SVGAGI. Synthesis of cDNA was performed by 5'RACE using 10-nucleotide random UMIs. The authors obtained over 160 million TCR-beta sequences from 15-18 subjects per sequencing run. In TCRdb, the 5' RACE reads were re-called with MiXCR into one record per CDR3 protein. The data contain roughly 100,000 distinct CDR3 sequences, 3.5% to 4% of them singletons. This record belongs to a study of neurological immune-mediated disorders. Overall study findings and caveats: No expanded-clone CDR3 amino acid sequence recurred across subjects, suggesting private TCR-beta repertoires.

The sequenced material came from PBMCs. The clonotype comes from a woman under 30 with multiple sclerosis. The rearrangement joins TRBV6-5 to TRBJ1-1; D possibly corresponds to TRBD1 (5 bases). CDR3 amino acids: CASSLIGTDTEAFF. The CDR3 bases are TGTGCCAGCAGTTTAATCGGGACTGACACTGAAGCTTTCTTT.